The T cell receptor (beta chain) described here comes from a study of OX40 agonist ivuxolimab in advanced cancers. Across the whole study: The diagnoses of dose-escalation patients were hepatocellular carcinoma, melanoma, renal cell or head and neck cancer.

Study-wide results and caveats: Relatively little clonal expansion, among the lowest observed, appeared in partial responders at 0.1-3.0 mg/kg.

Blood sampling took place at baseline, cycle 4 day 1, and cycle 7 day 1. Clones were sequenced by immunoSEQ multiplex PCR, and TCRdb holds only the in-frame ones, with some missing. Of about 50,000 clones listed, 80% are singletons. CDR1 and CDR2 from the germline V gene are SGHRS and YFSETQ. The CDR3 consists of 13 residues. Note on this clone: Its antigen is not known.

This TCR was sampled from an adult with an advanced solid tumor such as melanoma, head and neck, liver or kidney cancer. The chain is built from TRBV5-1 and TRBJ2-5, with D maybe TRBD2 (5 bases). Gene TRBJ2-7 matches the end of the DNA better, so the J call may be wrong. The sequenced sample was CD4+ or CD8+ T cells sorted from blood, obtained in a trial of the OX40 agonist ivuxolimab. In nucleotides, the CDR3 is TGCGCCAGCAGCGCCCGGACTCTATACGAGCAGTACTTC. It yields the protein CASSARTLYEQYF.